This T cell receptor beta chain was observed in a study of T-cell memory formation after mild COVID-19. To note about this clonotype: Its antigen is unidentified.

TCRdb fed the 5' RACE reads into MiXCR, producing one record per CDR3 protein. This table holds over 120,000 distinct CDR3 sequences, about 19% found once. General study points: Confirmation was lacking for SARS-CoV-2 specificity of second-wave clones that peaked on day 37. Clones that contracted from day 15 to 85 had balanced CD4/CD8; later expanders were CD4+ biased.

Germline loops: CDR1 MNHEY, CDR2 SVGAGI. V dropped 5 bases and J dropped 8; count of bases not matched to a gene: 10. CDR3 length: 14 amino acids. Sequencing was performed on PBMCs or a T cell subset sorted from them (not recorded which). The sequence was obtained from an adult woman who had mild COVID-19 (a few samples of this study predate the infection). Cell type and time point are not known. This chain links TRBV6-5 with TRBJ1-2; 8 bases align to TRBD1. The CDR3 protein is CASSMGQAIWGYTF. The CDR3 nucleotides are TGTGCCAGCAGTATGGGACAGGCTATTTGGGGCTACACCTTC.